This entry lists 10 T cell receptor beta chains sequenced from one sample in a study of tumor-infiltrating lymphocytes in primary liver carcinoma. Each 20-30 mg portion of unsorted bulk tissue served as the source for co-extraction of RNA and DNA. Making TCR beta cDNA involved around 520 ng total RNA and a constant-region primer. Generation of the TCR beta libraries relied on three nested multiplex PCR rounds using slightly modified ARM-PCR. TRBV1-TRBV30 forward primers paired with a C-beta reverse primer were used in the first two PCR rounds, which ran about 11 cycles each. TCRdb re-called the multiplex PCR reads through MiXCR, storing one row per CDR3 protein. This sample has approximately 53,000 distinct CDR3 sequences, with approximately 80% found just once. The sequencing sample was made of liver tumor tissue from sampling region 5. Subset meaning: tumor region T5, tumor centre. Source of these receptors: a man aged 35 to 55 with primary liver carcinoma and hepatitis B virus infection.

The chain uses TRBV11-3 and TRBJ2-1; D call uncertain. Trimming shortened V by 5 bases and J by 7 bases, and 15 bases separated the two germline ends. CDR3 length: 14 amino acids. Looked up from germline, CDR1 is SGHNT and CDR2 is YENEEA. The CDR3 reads CASSIGVLNNEQFF. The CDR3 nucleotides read TGTGCCAGCAGCATAGGCGTCTTGAATAATGAGCAGTTCTTC. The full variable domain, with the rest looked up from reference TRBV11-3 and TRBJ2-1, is EAGVVQSPRYKIIEKKQPVAFWCNPISGHNTLYWYLQNLGQGPELLIRYENEEAVDDSQLPKDRFSAERLKGVDSTLKIQPAELGDSAVYLCASSIGVLNNEQFFGPGTRLTVL.

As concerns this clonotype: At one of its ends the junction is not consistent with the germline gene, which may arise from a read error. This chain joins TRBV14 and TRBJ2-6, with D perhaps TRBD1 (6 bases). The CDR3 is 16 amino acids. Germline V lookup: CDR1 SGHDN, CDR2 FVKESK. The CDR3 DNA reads TGTGTCAGCAGCTCCACCCAGACGGGACACACCAACGTCCTGACTTTC. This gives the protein CVSSSTQTGHTNVLTF.

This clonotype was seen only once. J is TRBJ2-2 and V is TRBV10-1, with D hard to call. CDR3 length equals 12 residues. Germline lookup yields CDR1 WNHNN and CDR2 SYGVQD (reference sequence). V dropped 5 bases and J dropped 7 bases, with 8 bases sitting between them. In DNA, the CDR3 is TGCGCCAGCAGTAAGATAGACGGGGAGCTGTTTTTT. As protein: CASSKIDGELFF.

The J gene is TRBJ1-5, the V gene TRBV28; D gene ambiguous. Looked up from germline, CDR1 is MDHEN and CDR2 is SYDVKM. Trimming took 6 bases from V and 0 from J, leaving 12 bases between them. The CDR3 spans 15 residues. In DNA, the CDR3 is TGTGCCAGCAGATCCCCAGGACTTAGCAATCAGCCCCAGCATTTT. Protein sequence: CASRSPGLSNQPQHF.

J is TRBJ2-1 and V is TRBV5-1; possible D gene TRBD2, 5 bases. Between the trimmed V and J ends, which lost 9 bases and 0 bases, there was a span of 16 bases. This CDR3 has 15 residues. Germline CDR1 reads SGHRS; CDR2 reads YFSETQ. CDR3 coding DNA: TGCGCCAACAGAGTGGTGGGAGACTCCTACAATGAGCAGTTCTTC. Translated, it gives CANRVVGDSYNEQFF.

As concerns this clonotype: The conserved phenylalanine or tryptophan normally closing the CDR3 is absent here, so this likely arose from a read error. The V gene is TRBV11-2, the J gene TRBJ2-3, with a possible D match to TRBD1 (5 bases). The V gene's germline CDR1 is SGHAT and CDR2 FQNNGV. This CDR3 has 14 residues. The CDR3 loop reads CASSPQDATDMQYS. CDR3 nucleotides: TGTGCCAGCAGCCCACAGGACGCCACAGATATGCAGTATTCT.

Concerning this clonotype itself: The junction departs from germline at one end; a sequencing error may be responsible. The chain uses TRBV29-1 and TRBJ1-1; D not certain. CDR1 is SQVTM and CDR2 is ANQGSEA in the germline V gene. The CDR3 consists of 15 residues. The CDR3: CSVRAWWGMNTEALF. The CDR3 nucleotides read TGCAGCGTTCGGGCGTGGTGGGGAATGAACACCGAAGCTTTATTT.

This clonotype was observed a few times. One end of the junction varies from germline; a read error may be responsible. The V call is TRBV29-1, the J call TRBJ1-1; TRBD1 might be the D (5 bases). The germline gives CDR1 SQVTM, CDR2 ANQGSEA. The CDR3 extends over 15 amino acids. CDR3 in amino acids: CIASGGWAMNTEAVF. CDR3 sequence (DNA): TGCATCGCATCGGGGGGGTGGGCTATGAACACTGAAGCTGTCTTT. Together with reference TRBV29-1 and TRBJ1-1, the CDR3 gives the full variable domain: SAVISQKPSRDICQRGTSLTIQCQVDSQVTMMFWYRQQPGQSLTLIATANQGSEATYESGFVIDKFPISRPNLTFSTLTVSNMSPEDSSIYLCIASGGWAMNTEAVFGQGTRLTVV.

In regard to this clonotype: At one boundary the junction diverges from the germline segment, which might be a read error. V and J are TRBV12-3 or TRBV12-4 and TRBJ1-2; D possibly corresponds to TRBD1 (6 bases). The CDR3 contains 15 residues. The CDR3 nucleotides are TGTGCCAGCAGTCCGCGACGGGGGCCCTGCTATGGCCACACCTTC. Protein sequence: CASSPRRGPCYGHTF.

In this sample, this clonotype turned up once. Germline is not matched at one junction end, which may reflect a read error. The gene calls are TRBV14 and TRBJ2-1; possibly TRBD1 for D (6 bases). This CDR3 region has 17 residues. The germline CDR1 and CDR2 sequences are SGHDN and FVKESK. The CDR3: CASSQEDQGTRYNKQFF. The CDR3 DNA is TGTGCCAGCAGCCAAGAGGATCAGGGGACAAGGTACAATAAGCAGTTCTTC.